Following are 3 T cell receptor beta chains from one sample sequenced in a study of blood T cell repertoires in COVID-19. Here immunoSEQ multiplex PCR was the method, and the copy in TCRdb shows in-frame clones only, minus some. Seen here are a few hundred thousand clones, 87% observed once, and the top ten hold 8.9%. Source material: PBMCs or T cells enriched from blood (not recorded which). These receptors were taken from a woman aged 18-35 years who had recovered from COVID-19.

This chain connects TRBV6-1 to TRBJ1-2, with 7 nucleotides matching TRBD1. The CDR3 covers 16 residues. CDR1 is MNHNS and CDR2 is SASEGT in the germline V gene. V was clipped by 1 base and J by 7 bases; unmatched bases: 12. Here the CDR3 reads CASSEGIAKGASGYTF. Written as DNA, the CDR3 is TGTGCCAGCAGTGAAGGAATAGCAAAGGGGGCAAGTGGCTACACCTTC.

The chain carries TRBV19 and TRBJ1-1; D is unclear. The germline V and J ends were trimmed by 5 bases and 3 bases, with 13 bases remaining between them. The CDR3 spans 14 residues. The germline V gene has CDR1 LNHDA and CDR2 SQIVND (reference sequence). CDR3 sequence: CASSETSIDTEAFF. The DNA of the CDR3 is TGTGCCAGTAGTGAGACTAGTATAGACACTGAAGCTTTCTTT.

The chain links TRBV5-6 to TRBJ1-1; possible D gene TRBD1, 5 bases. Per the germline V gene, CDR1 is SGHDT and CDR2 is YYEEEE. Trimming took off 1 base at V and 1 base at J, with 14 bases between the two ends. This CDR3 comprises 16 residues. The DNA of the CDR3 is TGTGCCAGCAGCTTGCTGGGCCGGGGGGAGAACACTGAAGCTTTCTTT. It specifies CASSLLGRGENTEAFF.